One sample yielded the 14 T cell receptor beta chains listed below, sequenced in a study of molecular identifiers for immune sequencing clone quantification (dated by TCRdb to between 2017 and 2018). Libraries were prepared through PCR. The run used a NextSeq 500. The public sequencing data were trimmed at Q25 with fastp and processed into clonotypes with MiXCR by TCRdb, which kept only in-frame beta chains. Rows are unified per CDR3 protein, each entry keeping the most common DNA and genes. In all, the sample holds nearly 650,000 distinct CDR3 sequences, and over 25% of those were seen once. Approximately 0.75% of the sample comes from the top ten. Sequences were obtained from naive CD8+ T cells from blood, with Jurkat cell RNA spiked in. This sample's cell subset or site label indicates: FACS-sorted CD8+CD4-CCR7+CD45RA+ naive T cells. Receptors originate from a human donor in good health. Some libraries in this study had Jurkat cell RNA spiked in.

This clonotype was counted many times. The chain links TRBV29-1 to TRBJ2-1, with 11 bases matching TRBD2. The CDR3 loop spans 15 amino acids. The V gene end was trimmed by 3 bases and the J gene end by 4 bases; junction bases not matched to a gene: 5. In germline, CDR1 is SQVTM, CDR2 ANQGSEA. CDR3: CSVEFSGRGYNEQFF. The CDR3 nucleotides are TGCAGCGTTGAGTTTAGCGGGAGGGGGTACAATGAGCAGTTCTTC.

This clonotype was found many times. The chain recombines TRBV19 with TRBJ2-5, with 8 bases that match TRBD2. Per the germline V gene, CDR1 is LNHDA and CDR2 is SQIVND (reference sequence). The CDR3 extends over 14 amino acids. With 5 bases clipped from V and 5 bases from J, the junction kept 7 bases outside the gene matches. CDR3 amino acids: CASSSTSGSETQYF. Here the CDR3 DNA reads TGTGCCAGTAGTTCAACTAGCGGCAGTGAGACCCAGTACTTC.

The chain has TRBV7-6 and TRBJ2-3; D remains unclear. From germline, CDR1 is SGHVS and CDR2 FNYEAQ. V shed 5 bases and J shed 6 bases, with 12 bases lying between them. CDR3 length: 13 amino acids. For the CDR3, the DNA is TGTGCCAGCAGCCCAGCTAACCACGATACGCAGTATTTT. Residues: CASSPANHDTQYF.

To note about this clonotype: Being one base from a much bigger clone, this may be a read error. This CDR3 fails to terminate in the conserved phenylalanine or tryptophan, so it likely reflects a read error. The gene calls are TRBV29-1 and TRBJ2-1; 8 bases are a match to TRBD2. The CDR3 contains 12 residues. With V trimmed by 4 bases and J by 6 bases, 2 bases remained unmatched. CDR1 and CDR2 (germline): SQVTM, ANQGSEA. CDR3 protein: CSVAAGANEQFL. The CDR3 coding sequence is TGCAGCGTTGCAGCGGGGGCCAATGAGCAGTTCCTC.

The chain uses TRBV27 and TRBJ2-7, with 7 nucleotides matching TRBD1. Looked up from germline, CDR1 is MNHEY and CDR2 is SMNVEV (reference sequence). The CDR3 has 16 residues. The ends lost 2 bases at V and 1 base at J; junction bases unmatched: 8. This CDR3 is CASSLGRAGGSYEQYF. The CDR3, as DNA: TGTGCCAGCAGTTTAGGCCGGGCAGGGGGTTCCTACGAGCAGTACTTC.

This clonotype occurred many times. The chain employs TRBV7-2 and TRBJ2-7, with 8 bases aligning to TRBD1. The CDR3 consists of 16 residues. V gave up 1 base and J gave up 0 bases; unmatched junction bases: 5. Germline lookup yields CDR1 SGHTA and CDR2 FQGNSA. CDR3 sequence: CASSLGVDRGSYEQYF. The DNA for the CDR3 is TGTGCCAGCAGCTTAGGTGTAGACAGGGGCTCCTACGAGCAGTACTTC. Full variable domain (remainder filled in from reference TRBV7-2 and TRBJ2-7): GAGVSQSPSNKVTEKGKDVELRCDPISGHTALYWYRQSLGQGLEFLIYFQGNSAPDKSGLPSDRFSAERTGGSVSTLTIQRTQQEDSAVYLCASSLGVDRGSYEQYFGPGTRLTVT.

This clonotype occurred many times. This chain joins TRBV11-2 and TRBJ1-1, with D hard to call. V was pared by 4 bases and J by 3 bases, with 9 bases between. The CDR3 sequence is 13 residues long. CDR1 is SGHAT and CDR2 is FQNNGV in the germline V gene. The CDR3 sequence: CASSSLDHTEAFF. The CDR3 DNA sequence: TGTGCCAGCAGCTCACTAGATCACACTGAAGCTTTCTTT. The whole variable domain, filled in from reference TRBV11-2 and TRBJ1-1, reads EAGVAQSPRYKIIEKRQSVAFWCNPISGHATLYWYQQILGQGPKLLIQFQNNGVVDDSQLPKDRFSAERLKGVDSTLKIQPAKLEDSAVYLCASSSLDHTEAFFGQGTRLTVV.

This clonotype was observed many times. The chain combines TRBV18 with TRBJ2-7, with 10 positions matching TRBD1. The CDR3 covers 16 residues. Germline loops: CDR1 KGHSH, CDR2 LQKENI. Trimming cost V 2 bases and J 5 bases; bases outside gene matches: 9. CDR3 sequence reads: CASSPENSGTGDEQYF. The CDR3 DNA reads as TGTGCCAGCTCACCAGAGAACTCCGGGACAGGGGACGAGCAGTACTTC.

This clonotype has more than one count but fewer than ten. V and J are TRBV2 and TRBJ2-7; 8 bases are a match to TRBD1. Germline V gene lookup returns CDR1 SNHLY and CDR2 FYNNEI. The J segment lost 2 bases and the V segment lost 8 bases, leaving 8 bases of the junction unmatched. The CDR3 is 14 amino acids. The CDR3 loop is CASLQGGSPYEQYF. In DNA, the CDR3 is TGTGCCAGCCTACAGGGGGGTTCGCCCTACGAGCAGTACTTC.

In the case of this clonotype: A much larger clone differs by one base, so this may be a read error. J is TRBJ1-1 and V is TRBV7-8; TRBD1 aligns across 7 bases. The germline CDR1 and CDR2 sequences are SGHVS and FQNEAQ. This CDR3 comprises 14 residues. The DNA of the CDR3 is TGTGCCAGCAGGCAGGGGGTCGCGGGCACTGAAGCTTACTTT. It is translated as CASRQGVAGTEAYF.

This clonotype appeared many times. This sequence joins TRBV5-1 and TRBJ1-1; TRBD1 aligns across 7 bases. Germline CDR1 SGHRS, CDR2 YFSETQ. CDR3 length: 14 residues. V dropped 4 bases and J dropped 4; count of bases not matched to a gene: 7. The CDR3 DNA is TGCGCCAGCAGCACCACAGGGGATTTCACTGAAGCTTTCTTT. It codes for CASSTTGDFTEAFF.

This clonotype has only a few counts. The chain employs TRBV19 and TRBJ2-3; unclear D gene. CDR1 is LNHDA and CDR2 is SQIVND in the germline V gene (reference sequence). This CDR3 is 13 amino acids long. The germline V and J ends were trimmed by 3 bases and 8 bases, with 12 bases remaining between them. CDR3 loop: CASSISAEGTQYF. CDR3 sequence (DNA): TGTGCCAGTAGTATTTCGGCGGAAGGTACGCAGTATTTT.

This clonotype was counted once. This may be a read error: a much more frequent sequence differs by one nucleotide. The chain has TRBV13 and TRBJ1-4; the D is unclear. Per the germline V gene, CDR1 is PRHDT and CDR2 is FYEKMQ (reference sequence). The CDR3 spans 14 residues. The CDR3 DNA sequence: TGTGCCAGCAGCTTAGGGGAACGGGATGAAAAACTGGTTTTT. Translated: CASSLGERDEKLVF.

This chain joins TRBV13 and TRBJ2-1; D is undetermined. Trimming stripped 11 bases from V and 5 bases from J, with 10 bases between. This CDR3 is built from 11 residues. Per the germline V gene, CDR1 is PRHDT and CDR2 is FYEKMQ (reference sequence). The CDR3 DNA is TGTGCCGGCCTACGGGACAATGAGCAGTTCTTC. It is translated as CAGLRDNEQFF.